This T cell receptor beta chain comes out of a study of blood T cell repertoires in COVID-19. Points on this clone: At one boundary the junction diverges from the germline segment, which might be a read error.

The length of the CDR3 is 13 residues. Germline V lookup: CDR1 MNHEY, CDR2 SVGAGI. TCRdb's copy holds only in-frame clones and misses some; the assay was immunoSEQ multiplex PCR. The sample lists approximately 450,000 clones, 85% to 90% occurring once. The V gene is TRBV6-5, the J gene TRBJ2-7, with 7 bases matching TRBD2. This TCR derives from a man younger than 40 who had recovered from COVID-19. Material: PBMCs or T cells enriched from blood (not recorded which). The CDR3 is CASSYKREGLVIF. The CDR3 DNA sequence: TGTGCCAGCAGTTACAAAAGGGAGGGTCTCGTTATCTTC.